These 25 T cell receptor beta chains were sequenced from one sample in a study of blood T cell repertoires in COVID-19. The method was immunoSEQ multiplex PCR; TCRdb's version includes in-frame clones alone and lacks a portion of them. This sample carries more than 250,000 clones, 86% of them seen once, and the ten largest clones take roughly 10%. The sequenced material came from PBMCs or T cells enriched from blood (not recorded which). Receptors were obtained from a young woman who had recovered from COVID-19.

J is TRBJ2-5 and V is TRBV7-9; D uncertain. The CDR3 loop spans 13 amino acids. V lost 3 bases and J 5 bases, leaving 10 bases between the germline ends. The germline V gene encodes CDR1 SEHNR and CDR2 FQNEAQ (reference sequence). Here the CDR3 DNA reads TGTGCCAGCAGCTTGACCCTTAGCGAGACCCAGTACTTC. It encodes CASSLTLSETQYF.

This clone has only one observation. The chain recombines TRBV7-8 with TRBJ2-7, with D unresolved. The CDR3 totals 15 residues. Germline V gene sequence: CDR1 SGHVS, CDR2 FQNEAQ. Deletions cut 0 bases from V and 1 base from J, with 10 bases between. The CDR3 spells CASSLAVYLSYEQYF. CDR3 bases: TGTGCCAGCAGCTTAGCGGTCTATCTATCCTACGAGCAGTACTTC.

The V gene is TRBV28, the J gene TRBJ1-3; 7 bases are shared with TRBD1. From germline, CDR1 is MDHEN and CDR2 SYDVKM. V shed 6 bases and J 4 bases; nucleotides not matched to a gene: 6. CDR3 size: 14 residues. CDR3 DNA: TGTGCCAGCAGCCCACAGGGGACCGGAAACACCATATATTTT. The encoded protein is CASSPQGTGNTIYF.

This chain links TRBV4-2 with TRBJ2-4, with 8 nucleotides matching TRBD2. The V gene end was trimmed by 0 bases and the J gene end by 0 bases; junction bases not matched to a gene: 1. From germline, CDR1 is LGHNA and CDR2 YNFKEQ. This CDR3 region has 16 residues. The CDR3 nucleotides read TGTGCCAGCAGCCAAGAAACTAGCGGAGCCAAAAACATTCAGTACTTC. Translation: CASSQETSGAKNIQYF.

V usage is TRBV3-1 (or the pseudogene TRBV3-2) and J usage is TRBJ2-2; 11 bases fit TRBD2. Germline V gene data show CDR1 as LGHDT and CDR2 as YNNKEL (reference sequence). CDR3 length equals 18 residues. The V gene end was trimmed by 0 bases and the J gene end by 7 bases; junction bases not matched to a gene: 10. For the CDR3, the DNA is TGTGCCAGCAGCCAAGACTGGCTAGCGGGAGGTCAGGGCGGGGAGCTGTTTTTT. This gives the protein CASSQDWLAGGQGGELFF.

This chain uses TRBV9 with TRBJ2-3; 8 bases are a match to TRBD1. With V trimmed by 4 bases and J by 6 bases, 7 bases remained unmatched. This CDR3 comprises 14 residues. Germline CDR1 SGDLS, CDR2 YYNGEE. The CDR3 is CASSRTGNGDTQYF. CDR3 nucleotides: TGTGCCAGCAGCCGGACAGGGAACGGGGATACGCAGTATTTT.

The chain combines TRBV1 with TRBJ2-2; the table assigns TRBD2, which was not confirmed against the DNA. TRBV1 is classified as a pseudogene. CDR3 length: 15 residues. CDR3 sequence (DNA): TGCACCAGCAGCCAGCAGGGAGGCGCGGGCGGGGAGCTGTTTTTT. Translation: CTSSQQGGAGGELFF.

The chain has TRBV28 and TRBJ2-7; 7 bases match TRBD1. J gave up 5 bases and V 3 bases, and 4 bases lay outside the gene matches. Germline CDR1 is MDHEN and CDR2 is SYDVKM. The CDR3 sequence is 13 residues long. CDR3 DNA: TGTGCCAGCAGTTTCGAACAGGGGAACGAGCAGTACTTC. As protein: CASSFEQGNEQYF.

The V and J genes are TRBV27 and TRBJ1-2; unclear D gene. This CDR3 has 13 amino acids. Germline values: CDR1 MNHEY, CDR2 SMNVEV (reference sequence). Trimming cost V 6 bases and J 7 bases, with 15 bases left between them. CDR3 nucleotides: TGTGCCAGCAGGCCCGCGGGGTTGGCTGGCTACACCTTC. Protein sequence: CASRPAGLAGYTF.

This chain joins TRBV13 and TRBJ1-1, with D perhaps TRBD1 (6 bases). Trimming cost V 4 bases and J 3 bases, with 15 bases left between them. CDR3 length: 15 amino acids. Germline V gene data show CDR1 as PRHDT and CDR2 as FYEKMQ (reference sequence). CDR3 residues: CASSSFTGSDTEAFF. As DNA, the CDR3 is TGTGCCAGCAGCTCCTTCACAGGGTCGGACACTGAAGCTTTCTTT.

The chain is built from TRBV11-2 and TRBJ1-1, with 7 bases matching TRBD1. The V gene's germline CDR1 is SGHAT and CDR2 FQNNGV. There are 12 residues in the CDR3. J lost 12 bases, V lost 5 bases, and 9 bases had no gene match. The CDR3 region has the DNA TGTGCCAGCAGCCGGATGACAGGGAAAACTTTCTTT. Encoded protein: CASSRMTGKTFF.

The genes are TRBV14 and TRBJ1-6, with a tentative D call TRBD1 (5 bases). The length of the CDR3 is 13 residues. Germline assignment: CDR1 SGHDN and CDR2 FVKESK. V lost 7 bases, J lost 10 bases, and 14 bases lay in between. CDR3: CASNSFRASPLHF. The DNA for the CDR3 is TGTGCCAGCAACTCGTTCAGGGCGTCACCCCTCCACTTT. The whole variable domain, filled in from reference TRBV14 and TRBJ1-6, reads EAGVTQFPSHSVIEKGQTVTLRCDPISGHDNLYWYRRVMGKEIKFLLHFVKESKQDESGMPNNRFLAERTGGTYSTLKVQPAELEDSGVYFCASNSFRASPLHFGNGTRLTVT.

The chain joins TRBV4-1 to TRBJ1-4, with 7 bases fitting TRBD1. There are 16 residues in the CDR3. Germline V gene sequence: CDR1 MGHRA, CDR2 YSYEKL. V shed 0 bases and J 8 bases; nucleotides not matched to a gene: 9. CDR3 sequence (DNA): TGCGCCAGCAGCCAAGATGTGACAGGGCGGGAAGAAAAACTGTTTTTT. As protein: CASSQDVTGREEKLFF.

The chain is built from TRBV30 and TRBJ1-4; the match to TRBD1 covers 7 bases. V lost 3 bases to trimming and J lost 8 bases; unmatched junction nucleotides: 12. Looked up from germline, CDR1 is GTSNPN and CDR2 is SVGIG (reference sequence). This CDR3 contains 15 residues. As DNA, the CDR3 is TGTGCCTGGAGAGAAGGGGGCGCGGGAATGGAAAAACTGTTTTTT. It is translated as CAWREGGAGMEKLFF.

The gene calls are TRBV9 and TRBJ2-2; possibly TRBD1 for D (5 bases). The germline CDR1 and CDR2 sequences are SGDLS and YYNGEE. Trimming removed 0 bases at V and 3 bases at J, with 6 bases between. This CDR3 region has 14 residues. CDR3 protein: CASSVEGDTGELFF. The CDR3 DNA is TGTGCCAGCAGCGTAGAAGGGGACACCGGGGAGCTGTTTTTT.

J is TRBJ2-6 and V is TRBV19; no clear D gene. The CDR3 runs 14 residues. Germline assignment: CDR1 LNHDA and CDR2 SQIVND (reference sequence). The V and J ends lost 7 bases and 3 bases respectively, with 10 bases between them. Here the CDR3 DNA reads TGTGCCAGTACCTCCCACGGTGGGGCCAACGTCCTGACTTTC. This sequence encodes CASTSHGGANVLTF.

V gene TRBV9 combines with J gene TRBJ2-2; the D gene is possibly TRBD1 (6 bases). Trimming left V 0 bases short and J 7 bases short, with 16 bases between. The CDR3 sequence is 16 residues long. Germline V gene sequence: CDR1 SGDLS, CDR2 YYNGEE. CDR3 sequence: CASSVVPGDFIGELFF. The CDR3 nucleotides read TGTGCCAGCAGCGTAGTTCCAGGGGATTTCATCGGGGAGCTGTTTTTT. The variable domain in full, completed from reference TRBV9 and TRBJ2-2, reads DSGVTQTPKHLITATGQRVTLRCSPRSGDLSVYWYQQSLDQGLQFLIQYYNGEERAKGNILERFSAQQFPDLHSELNLSSLELGDSALYFCASSVVPGDFIGELFFGEGSRLTVL.

The rearrangement links TRBV7-9 to TRBJ2-3; 7 nucleotides agree with TRBD2. Germline lookup yields CDR1 SEHNR and CDR2 FQNEAQ (reference sequence). Trimming took 5 bases from V and 2 from J; bases not matched to a gene: 13. The CDR3 extends over 17 amino acids. CDR3 protein: CASSGGEGPYYTDTQYF. The CDR3 coding sequence is TGTGCCAGCAGCGGAGGGGAGGGACCCTATTACACAGATACGCAGTATTTT. Looking up the rest from reference TRBV7-9 and TRBJ2-3 gives the full variable domain: DTGVSQNPRHKITKRGQNVTFRCDPISEHNRLYWYRQTLGQGPEFLTYFQNEAQLEKSRLLSDRFSAERPKGSFSTLEIQRTEQGDSAMYLCASSGGEGPYYTDTQYFGPGTRLTVL.

The CDR3: CASSSGVTGSGNTIYF. The DNA for the CDR3 is TGTGCCAGCAGTTCCGGCGTGACAGGTTCAGGAAACACCATATATTTT. The chain combines TRBV6-5 with TRBJ1-3, with TRBD1 as a possible D gene (6 bases). This CDR3 is built from 16 residues. The V gene lost 4 bases and the J gene lost 4 bases, with 17 bases spanning the gap. Germline CDR1 and CDR2: MNHEY and SVGAGI.

The chain uses TRBV6-5 and TRBJ1-1, with 8 bases fitting TRBD1. CDR1 MNHEY and CDR2 SVGAGI come from the germline V gene. V lost 0 bases to trimming and J lost 4 bases; unmatched junction nucleotides: 7. The CDR3 loop spans 16 amino acids. The CDR3 DNA reads as TGTGCCAGCAGTTACTCGACAGGGGATCGACGCACTGAAGCTTTCTTT. Residues: CASSYSTGDRRTEAFF.

CDR3 in DNA: TGCGCCAGCAGCCAAGATGGGCGAGATACGCAGTATTTT. Translation: CASSQDGRDTQYF. The genes are TRBV4-1 and TRBJ2-3; no clear D gene. The CDR3 length is 13 residues. In germline, CDR1 is MGHRA, CDR2 YSYEKL. V gave up 0 bases and J gave up 5 bases, with 6 bases separating them.

The rearrangement uses TRBV27 and TRBJ2-6; D ambiguous. This CDR3 has 15 residues. Germline V gene data show CDR1 as MNHEY and CDR2 as SMNVEV (reference sequence). V lost 6 bases and J lost 0, with 9 bases in between. The CDR3 DNA reads TGTGCCAGCAGCCAGCGATTCTCTGGGGCCAACGTCCTGACTTTC. Its protein is CASSQRFSGANVLTF.

J is TRBJ2-1 and V is TRBV9, with D perhaps matching TRBD2 (6 bases). This CDR3 contains 15 residues. Germline V lookup: CDR1 SGDLS, CDR2 YYNGEE. V lost 4 bases and J 2 bases, leaving 13 bases between the germline ends. The CDR3 sequence: CASSSGGLTYNEQFF. DNA for the CDR3: TGTGCCAGCAGCTCTGGAGGGCTCACCTACAATGAGCAGTTCTTC.

The V gene is TRBV5-1, the J gene TRBJ2-4; TRBD1 is a possible D gene (6 bases). Germline CDR1 SGHRS, CDR2 YFSETQ. The CDR3 has 15 residues. The V and J ends lost 3 bases and 0 bases respectively, with 10 bases between them. The CDR3 reads CASSYTGLAKNIQYF. CDR3 nucleotide sequence: TGCGCCAGCAGCTACACAGGGTTAGCCAAAAACATTCAGTACTTC.

The J gene is TRBJ2-7, the V gene TRBV19; 9 bases map to TRBD2. The V gene's germline CDR1 is LNHDA and CDR2 SQIVND (reference sequence). V shed 5 bases, J shed 3 bases, and the junction held 5 bases outside the gene matches. CDR3 length: 14 amino acids. For the CDR3, the DNA is TGTGCCAGTAGTCCGACTAGCGGAAACTACGAGCAGTACTTC. Protein sequence: CASSPTSGNYEQYF.